The next 2 T cell receptor beta chains were all read from a single sample in a study of cytomegalovirus exposure and HLA in healthy donors. The PCR had 60 Vbeta and 13 Jbeta primers. Profiling relied on immunoSEQ multiplex PCR, and the TCRdb table lists in-frame clones only, not all of them. The table has under 200,000 clones, about two thirds seen once. Sequencing was performed on PBMCs. The receptors shown here come from a young woman in good health and CMV-seropositive.

In this sample, this clone turned up a few times. The V and J genes are TRBV28 and TRBJ2-7, with 16 positions matching TRBD2. The J segment lost 2 bases and the V segment lost 1 base, leaving 11 bases of the junction unmatched. The CDR3 totals 20 residues. In germline, CDR1 is MDHEN, CDR2 SYDVKM. This CDR3 is CASSLYLGLAGGIQTYEQYF. The CDR3 region has the DNA TGTGCCAGCAGTTTATATTTGGGACTAGCGGGAGGGATTCAAACCTACGAGCAGTACTTC.

The gene calls are TRBV7-2 and TRBJ2-3, with D unclear. The V gene lost 3 bases and the J gene lost 1 base, with 11 bases spanning the gap. The V gene's germline CDR1 is SGHTA and CDR2 FQGNSA. CDR3 length: 15 residues. CDR3 DNA: TGTGCCAGCAGCTTCCTAGGTATACGCACAGATACGCAGTATTTT. Amino acid sequence: CASSFLGIRTDTQYF. The full variable domain, rest sourced from reference TRBV7-2 and TRBJ2-3, is GAGVSQSPSNKVTEKGKDVELRCDPISGHTALYWYRQSLGQGLEFLIYFQGNSAPDKSGLPSDRFSAERTGGSVSTLTIQRTQQEDSAVYLCASSFLGIRTDTQYFGPGTRLTVL.